These 27 T cell receptor beta chains were all obtained from the same sample, sequenced in a study of blood T cell repertoires in COVID-19. Repertoires were generated with immunoSEQ multiplex PCR, while TCRdb's copy carries only in-frame clones and drops some. The sample carries more than 60,000 clones, about 88% recorded once. The sample consisted of peripheral blood. The receptors derive from a woman aged 45-65 years with active or convalescent COVID-19.

The rearrangement links TRBV28 to TRBJ1-2; TRBD1 aligns across 8 bases. The ends lost 1 base at V and 7 bases at J; junction bases unmatched: 8. Looked up from germline, CDR1 is MDHEN and CDR2 is SYDVKM. CDR3 length: 15 residues. CDR3 in DNA: TGTGCCAGCAGTTTATTACCCGACAGGGGAGGTGGCTACACCTTC. Its protein product is CASSLLPDRGGGYTF.

This chain links TRBV30 with TRBJ2-5; tentatively, D is TRBD2 (5 bases). CDR3 length: 12 amino acids. V gave up 4 bases and J gave up 2 bases, with 8 bases separating them. Germline V gene data show CDR1 as GTSNPN and CDR2 as SVGIG (reference sequence). The CDR3 DNA follows: TGTGCCTGGACCTCGGGACAAGAGACCCAGTACTTC. Encoded protein: CAWTSGQETQYF.

V and J are TRBV14 and TRBJ1-1; unclear D gene. Germline CDR1 reads SGHDN; CDR2 reads FVKESK. CDR3 length: 13 amino acids. V was trimmed by 3 bases and J by 1 base, leaving 6 bases between them. The CDR3 bases are TGTGCCAGCAGCCATACAGCGAACACTGAAGCTTTCTTT. Translation: CASSHTANTEAFF. The complete variable domain, with remaining parts taken from reference TRBV14 and TRBJ1-1, reads EAGVTQFPSHSVIEKGQTVTLRCDPISGHDNLYWYRRVMGKEIKFLLHFVKESKQDESGMPNNRFLAERTGGTYSTLKVQPAELEDSGVYFCASSHTANTEAFFGQGTRLTVV.

This sequence joins TRBV27 and TRBJ2-1; possible D gene TRBD1, 5 bases. Deletions cut 4 bases from V and 10 bases from J, with 11 bases between. Germline lookup yields CDR1 MNHEY and CDR2 SMNVEV (reference sequence). The CDR3 consists of 12 residues. CDR3 loop: CASSSIKGEQFF. CDR3 nucleotides: TGTGCCAGCAGTTCGATAAAGGGGGAGCAGTTCTTC.

The V and J genes are TRBV27 and TRBJ1-5, with D possibly matching TRBD1 (5 bases). The germline CDR1 and CDR2 sequences are MNHEY and SMNVEV (reference sequence). Trimming cost V 6 bases and J 4 bases, with 19 bases left between them. The CDR3 extends over 16 amino acids. The CDR3 reads CASSQNPGSLNQPQHF. CDR3 in DNA: TGTGCCAGCAGCCAGAACCCAGGGTCCCTGAATCAGCCCCAGCATTTT.

This clone showed up just a few times. The rearrangement links TRBV5-4 to TRBJ1-3, with D possibly being TRBD1 (5 bases). CDR1 and CDR2 from the germline V gene are SGHNT and YYREEE (reference sequence). The CDR3 sequence is 15 residues long. V shed 3 bases and J shed 0 bases, with 10 bases lying between them. The CDR3 is CASSWAGGSGNTIYF. CDR3 bases: TGTGCCAGCAGCTGGGCCGGGGGCTCTGGAAACACCATATATTTT.

The genes are TRBV19 and TRBJ2-2, with TRBD1 identical over 7 bases. The V and J ends lost 4 bases and 1 base, in that order; junction bases with no gene match: 6. CDR3 length equals 16 residues. Per the germline V gene, CDR1 is LNHDA and CDR2 is SQIVND (reference sequence). CDR3 residues: CASSTGTVGNTGELFF. The DNA for the CDR3 is TGTGCCAGTAGTACGGGGACAGTGGGGAACACCGGGGAGCTGTTTTTT. Together with reference TRBV19 and TRBJ2-2, the CDR3 gives the full variable domain: DGGITQSPKYLFRKEGQNVTLSCEQNLNHDAMYWYRQDPGQGLRLIYYSQIVNDFQKGDIAEGYSVSREKKESFPLTVTSAQKNPTAFYLCASSTGTVGNTGELFFGEGSRLTVL.

This clone appeared once. V usage is TRBV15 and J usage is TRBJ2-7; TRBD2 agrees at 8 bases. There are 14 residues in the CDR3. The V gene end was trimmed by 0 bases and the J gene end by 7 bases; junction bases not matched to a gene: 5. Germline V gene sequence: CDR1 LNHNV, CDR2 YYDKDF (reference sequence). CDR3 in amino acids: CATSRDRGGWEQYF. The CDR3 region has the DNA TGTGCCACCAGCAGAGATCGGGGGGGCTGGGAGCAGTACTTC.

This clone was picked up a small number of times. The rearrangement links TRBV18 to TRBJ1-1; unclear D gene. The germline V gene encodes CDR1 KGHSH and CDR2 LQKENI. The CDR3 contains 15 residues. The germline V and J ends were trimmed by 1 base and 3 bases, with 12 bases remaining between them. The CDR3 loop reads CASSPREQVDTEAFF. CDR3 DNA sequence: TGTGCCAGCTCACCACGAGAGCAGGTCGACACTGAAGCTTTCTTT.

This sequence joins TRBV30 and TRBJ2-7; 7 bases agree with TRBD1. Germline-derived CDR1 and CDR2 are GTSNPN and SVGIG (reference sequence). With V trimmed by 3 bases and J by 2 bases, 4 bases remained unmatched. CDR3 length: 13 amino acids. CDR3 sequence: CAWRTGPTYEQYF. The DNA for the CDR3 is TGTGCCTGGAGGACAGGGCCAACCTACGAGCAGTACTTC. Drawing the rest from reference TRBV30 and TRBJ2-7, the complete variable domain is SQTIHQWPATLVQPVGSPLSLECTVEGTSNPNLYWYRQAAGRGLQLLFYSVGIGQISSEVPQNLSASRPQDRQFILSSKKLLLSDSGFYLCAWRTGPTYEQYFGPGTRLTVT.

V usage is TRBV3-1 (or the pseudogene TRBV3-2) and J usage is TRBJ2-5; D is perhaps TRBD2 (7 bases). Germline values: CDR1 LGHDT, CDR2 YNNKEL (reference sequence). The CDR3 is 14 amino acids. V was cut by 6 bases and J by 2 bases, with 13 bases left in between. The CDR3, as DNA: TGTGCCAGCAGTCAACAGGGAGGGCAAGAGACCCAGTACTTC. This encodes CASSQQGGQETQYF.

This rearrangement joins TRBV7-3 to TRBJ2-1; D remains unclear. Germline CDR1 and CDR2: SGHTA and FQGTGA. V lost 0 bases and J 6 bases, leaving 3 bases between the germline ends. The CDR3 covers 12 residues. CDR3: CASSLTGNEQFF. The CDR3 DNA follows: TGTGCCAGCAGCTTAACCGGCAATGAGCAGTTCTTC.

This rearrangement joins TRBV27 to TRBJ1-6; 9 bases map to TRBD1. V shed 1 base and J 1 base; nucleotides not matched to a gene: 8. Germline CDR1 is MNHEY and CDR2 is SMNVEV (reference sequence). CDR3 length: 19 amino acids. CDR3 sequence reads: CASSLLGDRAGSYNSPLHF. The CDR3 coding sequence is TGTGCCAGCAGTTTATTGGGGGACAGGGCAGGGTCCTATAATTCACCCCTCCACTTT.

This chain uses TRBV6-1 with TRBJ2-1, with a weak D call TRBD2 (6 bases). This CDR3 has 17 residues. Trimming removed 2 bases from V and 3 bases from J, with 17 bases in between. Germline CDR1 reads MNHNS; CDR2 reads SASEGT. This chain's CDR3 is CASSEIRLAAVYNEQFF. For the CDR3, the DNA is TGTGCCAGCAGTGAAATTAGGTTAGCGGCAGTCTACAATGAGCAGTTCTTC.

The chain uses TRBV4-1 and TRBJ1-1; possible D gene TRBD1, 5 bases. The CDR3 extends over 17 amino acids. Germline V CDR1 and CDR2: MGHRA, YSYEKL. V was trimmed by 0 bases and J by 10 bases, leaving 24 bases between them. DNA for the CDR3: TGCGCCAGCAGCCAAGATAGGCAGGGACTATTATCTCGCGTAGCTTTCTTT. Its translation is CASSQDRQGLLSRVAFF.

V usage is TRBV27 and J usage is TRBJ2-3; 15 bases map to TRBD2. The CDR3 spans 18 residues. Germline CDR1 MNHEY, CDR2 SMNVEV (reference sequence). The V gene end was trimmed by 3 bases and the J gene end by 2 bases; junction bases not matched to a gene: 6. This CDR3 reads CASSFGTSGRTVTDTQYF. The CDR3 DNA reads TGTGCCAGCAGTTTTGGGACTAGCGGGAGGACCGTCACAGATACGCAGTATTTT.

V usage is TRBV4-1 and J usage is TRBJ1-3, with 10 nucleotides matching TRBD1. The germline gives CDR1 MGHRA, CDR2 YSYEKL. The junction had 2 bases not matched to a gene; V was cut back by 1 base and J by 8 bases. The CDR3 sequence is 14 residues long. Here the CDR3 DNA reads TGCGCCAGCAGCCAAGGGGACAGGGGTGACACCATATATTTT. Residues: CASSQGDRGDTIYF.

V is TRBV5-1 and J is TRBJ1-1, with D possibly TRBD1 on 6 matching bases. V was cut by 0 bases and J by 10 bases, with 13 bases left in between. The germline CDR1 and CDR2 sequences are SGHRS and YFSETQ. The CDR3 covers 13 residues. CDR3 protein: CASSLAGASGAFF. CDR3 in DNA: TGCGCCAGCAGCTTGGCAGGGGCTAGTGGAGCTTTCTTT.

V usage is TRBV27 and J usage is TRBJ2-1; no reliable D call. CDR3 length equals 13 residues. The ends were cut back, 6 bases at V and 4 bases at J, with 10 bases in the middle. The germline CDR1 and CDR2 sequences are MNHEY and SMNVEV (reference sequence). Here the CDR3 DNA reads TGTGCCAGCAGCCCTGAGATATACAATGAGCAGTTCTTC. It specifies CASSPEIYNEQFF.

The rearrangement uses TRBV10-3 and TRBJ1-2; D gene uncertain. V shed 0 bases and J shed 4 bases, with 9 bases lying between them. Germline V CDR1 and CDR2: ENHRY, SYGVKD. The CDR3 consists of 14 residues. The CDR3 nucleotides are TGTGCCATCAGTGAGTCTGCGGCCTCCTATGGCTACACCTTC. It translates to CAISESAASYGYTF.

CDR3 bases: TGTGCCAGCAGCTTGAGTAGAGGGGAGACCCAGTACTTC. Protein product: CASSLSRGETQYF. The chain joins TRBV5-6 to TRBJ2-5; D is perhaps TRBD2 (5 bases). Germline V gives CDR1 SGHDT, CDR2 YYEEEE. The CDR3 covers 13 residues. Deletions cut 1 base from V and 5 bases from J, with 9 bases between.

The rearrangement links TRBV11-3 to TRBJ1-1; D might be TRBD1 (6 bases). Trimming removed 5 bases at V and 5 bases at J, with 18 bases between. This CDR3 spans 15 amino acids. CDR1 and CDR2 from the germline V gene are SGHNT and YENEEA. The CDR3: CASSPTGWVPTEAFF. For the CDR3, the DNA is TGTGCCAGCAGCCCCACAGGGTGGGTGCCGACTGAAGCTTTCTTT.

Only one count was recorded for this clone. This rearrangement joins TRBV27 to TRBJ2-7; 8 bases map to TRBD2. The CDR3 spans 15 residues. V lost 2 bases and J lost 3; bases outside the gene matches: 6. Germline V gives CDR1 MNHEY, CDR2 SMNVEV (reference sequence). CDR3 in amino acids: CASSLAAGAFYEQYF. The CDR3 DNA is TGTGCCAGCAGTTTAGCAGCGGGAGCATTCTACGAGCAGTACTTC.

This chain uses TRBV28 with TRBJ2-2; D may be TRBD2 (5 bases). CDR1 is MDHEN, CDR2 SYDVKM, per germline. Trimming cost V 6 bases and J 0 bases, with 14 bases left between them. CDR3 length equals 16 residues. The chain's CDR3 is CASRPGGPTNTGELFF. For the CDR3, the DNA is TGTGCCAGCAGGCCGGGCGGGCCGACGAACACCGGGGAGCTGTTTTTT.

This chain uses TRBV11-2 with TRBJ2-1, with 7 bases identical to TRBD1. CDR1 and CDR2 from the germline V gene are SGHAT and FQNNGV. The CDR3 length is 16 residues. The J segment lost 9 bases and the V segment lost 3 bases, leaving 14 bases of the junction unmatched. CDR3 residues: CASSFVGGQAAGEQFF. CDR3 coding DNA: TGTGCCAGCAGCTTTGTGGGTGGACAGGCTGCGGGTGAGCAGTTCTTC.

V is TRBV25-1 and J is TRBJ2-1; tentative D call: TRBD2 (7 bases). V lost 3 bases, J lost 4 bases, and 13 bases lay in between. Germline V gene lookup returns CDR1 MGHDK and CDR2 SYGVNS. The CDR3 length is 15 residues. The CDR3 is CASSEAGRGYNEQFF. The CDR3 DNA follows: TGTGCCAGCAGTGAGGCAGGGAGGGGGTACAATGAGCAGTTCTTC.

This chain connects TRBV19 to TRBJ1-4; possible D gene TRBD1, 6 bases. Germline V CDR1 and CDR2: LNHDA, SQIVND (reference sequence). Deletions cut 6 bases from V and 2 bases from J, with 13 bases between. This CDR3 contains 15 residues. The CDR3 here is CASSLRQETNEKLFF. The CDR3 DNA is TGTGCCAGTAGCCTAAGACAGGAGACTAATGAAAAACTGTTTTTT.